The sequence of this TCR beta chain was determined in a study of cytomegalovirus exposure and HLA in healthy donors. Study information: HLA-typed donors contributed 65 million to 85 million unique TCRs, which were held in an early data release.

The CDR3 is 15 residues long. Trimming at V came to 0 bases and at J to 6 bases, leaving 3 bases not matched to a gene. Germline assignment: CDR1 SGHNT and CDR2 YENEEA. Overall study findings and caveats: Among the most significant clusters, several appeared linked to common viral pathogens in a later analysis.

The PCR ran on 60 Vbeta and 13 Jbeta primers. The table came from immunoSEQ multiplex PCR; TCRdb's copy has only in-frame clones and leaves some out. The table lists some 140,000 clones, approximately 80% of them singletons, with around 2.2% in the top ten. Worth noting for this clone: Its antigen is as yet unknown.

Sequences were obtained from PBMCs. V and J are TRBV11-3 and TRBJ2-1; TRBD1 agrees at 9 bases. The receptor comes from a man aged 25 to 45 in good health and CMV-seronegative. CDR3 DNA: TGTGCCAGCAGCTTAGAGGGACAGGGATTCAATGAGCAGTTCTTC. Translation gives CASSLEGQGFNEQFF.